The rows below give T cell receptor beta chains drawn from one sample of a study of cytomegalovirus exposure and HLA in healthy donors. Here immunoSEQ multiplex PCR was the method, and the copy in TCRdb shows in-frame clones only, minus some. The sample records about 130,000 clones, roughly 88% being singletons. Sample: PBMCs. The origin of the receptors is a man aged 45 to 65 in good health and CMV-seronegative. Each CDR3 is given with its conserved first and last residue. A D gene is named only where the DNA matches it firmly. A row's size may be missing; if present it is once, few, many or a size class.

TRBJ1-1 | NA | TRBV15 | NA | TGTGCCACTTCCCGGGGGAACACTGAAGCTTTCTTT | CATSRGNTEAFF
TRBJ2-1 | TRBD1 | TRBV13 | NA | TGTGCCAGCAACAACTGTCGGACAGGGGGGACACCCTCCTACAATGAGCAGTTCTTC | CASNNCRTGGTPSYNEQFF
TRBJ2-5 | TRBD2 | TRBV5-1 | NA | TGCGCCAGCAGCCTATCCGGGACTAGCGGGGGGGCAGAGACCCAGTACTTC | CASSLSGTSGGAETQYF
TRBJ2-1 | TRBD2 | TRBV6-4 | NA | TGTGCCAGCAGTGACTCAAGCGGGGGGGCCAATGAGCAGTTCTTC | CASSDSSGGANEQFF
TRBJ1-6 | NA | TRBV30 | NA | TGTGCCTGCCTTCACGGACTGGGAAATTCCCCCCTCCACTTT | CACLHGLGNSPLHF
TRBJ1-2 | TRBD1 | TRBV5-4 | NA | TGTGCCAGCAGCCCAGACAGGGGATCACCCTATGGCTACACCTTC | CASSPDRGSPYGYTF
TRBJ2-7 | TRBD2 | TRBV5-1 | NA | TGCGCCAGCAGCTGGACTAGCGGGGGGTACGAGCAGTACTTC | CASSWTSGGYEQYF
TRBJ1-1 | TRBD1 | TRBV6-5 | NA | TGTGCCAGCAGTCCGAGAGGGGGCTTGACTGAAGCTTTCTTT | CASSPRGGLTEAFF
TRBJ1-2 | NA | TRBV12-5 | NA | TGTGCTAGTGGTTTTTCCCCCGCTGCGGGCGGCTACACCTTC | CASGFSPAAGGYTF
TRBJ2-3 | TRBD2 | TRBV6-5 | NA | TGTGCCAGCAGTTACACTAGCGGGGGGGCGGGGGATACGCAGTATTTT | CASSYTSGGAGDTQYF
TRBJ2-7 | TRBD1 | TRBV18 | NA | TGTGCCAGCTCAGGGGACAGGAGCTCCTACGAGCAGTACTTC | CASSGDRSSYEQYF
TRBJ2-7 | NA | TRBV2 | NA | TGTGCCAGCAAACGGGACATGAGAAACGAGCAGTACTTC | CASKRDMRNEQYF
TRBJ2-5 | TRBD2 | TRBV2 | NA | TGTGCCAGCAGTGGACTAGCAGACGAGACCCAGTACTTC | CASSGLADETQYF
TRBJ1-1 | TRBD1 | TRBV7-9 | NA | TGTGCCAGCAGCTTGACAGGGGAGTCCACTGAAGCTTTCTTT | CASSLTGESTEAFF
TRBJ2-7 | NA | TRBV5-6 | NA | TGTGCCAGCAGCGTGTTGGCGGCGGCCTTCTACGAGCAGTACTTC | CASSVLAAAFYEQYF
TRBJ2-1 | TRBD1 | TRBV7-8 | NA | TGTGCCAGCAGCTTATTGACAGGGCTAAAGGGTAGTTACAATGAGCAGTTCTTC | CASSLLTGLKGSYNEQFF
TRBJ2-1 | NA | TRBV7-9 | NA | TGTGCCAGCAATCACCTCCCCCGGGGGAATGAGCAGTTCTTC | CASNHLPRGNEQFF
TRBJ1-6 | NA | TRBV27 | NA | TGTGCCAGCAGTTTAGAGGGCAATCATAATTCACCCCTCCACTTT | CASSLEGNHNSPLHF
TRBJ1-4 | NA | TRBV25-1 | few | TGTGCCAGCAGTCTGGCCAGAGGAAAACTGTTTTTT | CASSLARGKLFF
TRBJ1-2 | NA | TRBV2 | NA | TGTGCCAGCAACCCGGGGGGCCCCCTGGATCCTTCGGGCTACACCTTC | CASNPGGPLDPSGYTF
TRBJ2-4 | TRBD2 | TRBV6-1 | NA | TGTGCCAGCAGTGGTAGCGGGGGACGTAGGTGGGACATTCAGTACTTC | CASSGSGGRRWDIQYF
TRBJ2-1 | NA | TRBV9 | NA | TGTGCCAGCAGCGTCACGGGGGATTTAGGCAATGAGCAGTTCTTC | CASSVTGDLGNEQFF
TRBJ1-4 | NA | TRBV9 | few | TGTGCCAGCAGCGTTTCAGGGGCGACTAATGAAAAACTGTTTTTT | CASSVSGATNEKLFF
TRBJ1-1 | NA | TRBV27 | once | TGTGCCAGCAGTTTAAGGGCGGGGAACACTGAAGCTTTCTTT | CASSLRAGNTEAFF
TRBJ1-2 | NA | TRBV19 | NA | TGTGCCAGTAGTATTTCGGGGAGCCAGGGGGGCTACACCTTC | CASSISGSQGGYTF
TRBJ1-2 | TRBD1 | TRBV5-1 | NA | TGCGCCAGCAGCGGGACAGAGAGAGGCTACACCTTC | CASSGTERGYTF
TRBJ2-7 | TRBD1 | TRBV7-8 | NA | TGTGCCAGCAGCAAGACAGGGGGAACCTACGGGCAGTACTTC | CASSKTGGTYGQYF
TRBJ1-2 | TRBD1 | TRBV10-1 | NA | TGCGCCAGCAGACAGGGACAGCGATCTCCCCCCTTAGATGGCTACACCTTC | CASRQGQRSPPLDGYTF
TRBJ1-5 | NA | TRBV27 | NA | TGTGCCAGCAGTGCGACATTGGGTGGAGGTAAGCAGCCCCAGCATTTT | CASSATLGGGKQPQHF
TRBJ2-7 | TRBD1 | TRBV7-6 | NA | TGTGCCAGCAGCAGGGGACAGGGGCATTTTACCTACGAGCAGTACTTC | CASSRGQGHFTYEQYF
TRBJ1-6 | NA | TRBV5-8 | NA | TGTGCCAGCAGCTTGGACTTCGGGGAGAATTCACCCCTCCACTTT | CASSLDFGENSPLHF
TRBJ2-7 | NA | TRBV6-1 | NA | TGTGCCAGCAGTGAACTGTCCAGGGGACACGAGCAGTACTTC | CASSELSRGHEQYF